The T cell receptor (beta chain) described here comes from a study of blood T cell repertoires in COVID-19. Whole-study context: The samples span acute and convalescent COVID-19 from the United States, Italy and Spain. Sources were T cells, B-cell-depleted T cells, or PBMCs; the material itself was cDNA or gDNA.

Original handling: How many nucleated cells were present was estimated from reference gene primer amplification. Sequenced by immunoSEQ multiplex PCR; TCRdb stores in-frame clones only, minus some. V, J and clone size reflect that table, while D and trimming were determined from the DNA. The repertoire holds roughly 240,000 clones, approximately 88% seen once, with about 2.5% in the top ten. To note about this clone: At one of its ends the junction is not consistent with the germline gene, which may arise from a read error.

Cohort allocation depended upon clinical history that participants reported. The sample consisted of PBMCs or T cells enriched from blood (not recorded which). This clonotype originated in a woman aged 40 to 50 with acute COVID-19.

This CDR3 is CSARKGEQETF. The CDR3 DNA reads TGCAGTGCTAGAAAGGGGGAACAGGAGACCTTT. The rearrangement links TRBV20-1 to TRBJ2-3, with D possibly TRBD1 on 6 matching bases. Germline CDR1 is DFQATT and CDR2 is SNEGSKA (reference sequence). There are 11 residues in the CDR3.